Below are 3 T cell receptor beta chains sequenced from a single sample in a study of blood T cell repertoires in COVID-19. Measured with immunoSEQ multiplex PCR; TCRdb has only the in-frame clones, and not every one. Of about 250,000 clones listed, 60% to 75% are singletons. Sequencing input: peripheral blood. The source is a woman over 75 with acute or convalescent COVID-19.

The rearrangement links TRBV6-6 to TRBJ1-1; D perhaps matches TRBD1 (6 bases). The CDR3 has 15 residues. Per the germline V gene, CDR1 is MNHNY and CDR2 is SVGAGI (reference sequence). With 4 bases removed from V and 3 bases from J, the gap between germline ends came to 15 bases. As DNA, the CDR3 is TGTGCCAGCAGTTCCGGACAGACCCGGGACACTGAAGCTTTCTTT. Translation: CASSSGQTRDTEAFF.

V usage is TRBV10-3 and J usage is TRBJ2-1, with D uncertain. V lost 5 bases to trimming and J lost 6 bases, with 14 bases between them. The CDR3 is made up of 14 amino acids. Germline CDR1 ENHRY, CDR2 SYGVKD. The CDR3 protein is CAISFGDHGNEQFF. The CDR3 DNA is TGTGCCATCAGTTTTGGAGATCATGGCAATGAGCAGTTCTTC.

The rearrangement links TRBV9 to TRBJ2-3, with 10 bases fitting TRBD2. CDR3 length: 17 amino acids. Germline loops: CDR1 SGDLS, CDR2 YYNGEE. Germline trimming cut 0 bases from V and 2 bases from J; bases unmatched to any gene: 6. DNA of the CDR3: TGTGCCAGCAGCGTAGACCTTAGCGGGGGGTTCACAGATACGCAGTATTTT. Residues: CASSVDLSGGFTDTQYF.